The clone carrying this TCR beta chain has just a few counts. Its antigen is still unknown. This specimen comes from a study of post-analysis software for immune sequencing data. Study-wide findings and caveats: Patients showed TRBV5-6, TRBV5-1 and TRBV20-1 among roughly 5 TRBV segments more frequent than in controls.

TCR beta cDNA libraries included unique molecular identifiers. In TCRdb, the PCR reads were re-called with MiXCR into one record per CDR3 protein. The sample yields some 800,000 distinct CDR3 sequences, about half seen once. This CDR3 has 14 residues. Germline CDR1 ENHRY, CDR2 SYGVKD. V lost 6 bases, J lost 3 bases, and 12 bases lay in between. This rearrangement joins TRBV10-3 to TRBJ1-5; a weak D match, TRBD1 (6 bases). The sample comprised blood. The origin of this receptor is a girl aged 5 to 17 with multiple sclerosis. CDR3 DNA sequence: TGTGCCATCAGCGTGACAGGAAACAATCAGCCCCAGCATTTT. It translates to CAISVTGNNQPQHF.